This entry lists 31 T cell receptor beta chains sequenced from one sample in a study of control samples from healthy donors and cancer patients. TCRdb keeps only in-frame clones here, not all; method: immunoSEQ multiplex PCR. The data hold almost 90,000 clones, with around nine tenths observed a single time. What was sequenced was blood. The receptors were gathered from a man younger than 45 in good health.

This chain connects TRBV3-1 (or the pseudogene TRBV3-2) to TRBJ2-7, with D perhaps TRBD1 (6 bases). The CDR3 contains 12 residues. Germline V gene sequence: CDR1 LGHDT, CDR2 YNNKEL (reference sequence). V was shortened by 5 bases and J by 3 bases, with 8 bases between the two germline ends. The CDR3 region has the DNA TGTGCCAGCAGCAGGACAGACTACGAGCAGTACTTC. Translating gives CASSRTDYEQYF.

The chain has TRBV12-3 or TRBV12-4 and TRBJ2-5, with D possibly TRBD1 on 6 matching bases. The CDR3 is 13 amino acids. V was clipped by 5 bases and J by 4 bases, with 11 bases between them. CDR3 sequence (DNA): TGTGCCAGCAGTGTGACAGGAGGAGAGACCCAGTACTTC. The encoded protein is CASSVTGGETQYF.

CDR3 sequence (DNA): TGCGCCAGCAGCCTCACGGACAGGAACACTGAAGCTTTCTTT. This gives the protein CASSLTDRNTEAFF. This sequence joins TRBV4-1 and TRBJ1-1; D possibly corresponds to TRBD1 (6 bases). Germline V gene data show CDR1 as MGHRA and CDR2 as YSYEKL. V was shortened by 4 bases and J by 1 base, with 10 bases between the two germline ends. The CDR3 has 14 residues.

In its sample, this clone was seen once. The chain links TRBV19 to TRBJ1-1; 10 nucleotides agree with TRBD1. This CDR3 region has 14 residues. Germline V gives CDR1 LNHDA, CDR2 SQIVND (reference sequence). V trimming: 5 bases; J trimming: 4 bases; junction bases outside the gene matches: 4. The CDR3 nucleotides are TGTGCCAGTAGTCCCGACAGGGGGCCCACTGAAGCTTTCTTT. Translated, it gives CASSPDRGPTEAFF.

This chain uses TRBV28 with TRBJ1-2; D is unclear. Deletions cut 5 bases from V and 2 bases from J, with 6 bases between. The germline gives CDR1 MDHEN, CDR2 SYDVKM. This CDR3 is built from 12 residues. CDR3 DNA sequence: TGTGCCAGCAGTAAACAGAACTATGGCTACACCTTC. This codes for CASSKQNYGYTF.

The chain carries TRBV7-8 and TRBJ2-3; TRBD2 agrees at 10 bases. The CDR3 has 16 amino acids. Germline CDR1 SGHVS, CDR2 FQNEAQ. V lost 1 base to trimming and J lost 3 bases; unmatched junction nucleotides: 4. CDR3 residues: CASSLGSGGVTDTQYF. In nucleotides, the CDR3 is TGTGCCAGCAGCTTAGGCAGCGGGGGGGTAACAGATACGCAGTATTTT.

This chain connects TRBV5-8 to TRBJ2-2, with TRBD2 identical over 8 bases. The germline V gene encodes CDR1 SGHTS and CDR2 YDEGEE. This CDR3 is built from 16 residues. With 3 bases clipped from V and 0 bases from J, the junction kept 4 bases outside the gene matches. The CDR3 region has the DNA TGTGCCAGCAGCTACCCGCGGGGGGCGAACACCGGGGAGCTGTTTTTT. This gives the protein CASSYPRGANTGELFF.

This clone was counted only a few times. The chain is built from TRBV4-1 and TRBJ2-7; TRBD2 agrees at 11 bases. Per germline, CDR1 MGHRA and CDR2 YSYEKL. The V and J ends lost 4 bases and 4 bases, in that order; junction bases with no gene match: 6. The CDR3 consists of 15 residues. This CDR3 reads CASSPLTSGGYEQYF. Here the CDR3 DNA reads TGCGCCAGCAGCCCGCTTACTAGCGGGGGTTACGAGCAGTACTTC.

The genes are TRBV7-6 and TRBJ1-5; 8 bases match TRBD1. The germline V gene has CDR1 SGHVS and CDR2 FNYEAQ. Trimming cost V 5 bases and J 3 bases; bases outside gene matches: 6. This CDR3 has 15 amino acids. In DNA, the CDR3 is TGTGCCAGCAGCCCCGACAGGGGCGTCAATCAGCCCCAGCATTTT. It specifies CASSPDRGVNQPQHF.

The CDR3 coding sequence is TGTGCCACCCGAGGGGTCGTGGAGACCCAGTACTTC. It is translated as CATRGVVETQYF. The rearrangement joins TRBV7-9 to TRBJ2-5; D could derive from TRBD1 or TRBD2 (5 bases each). In germline, CDR1 is SEHNR, CDR2 FQNEAQ (reference sequence). The CDR3 sequence is 12 residues long. Trimming removed 10 bases at V and 5 bases at J, with 14 bases between. The full variable domain, rest sourced from reference TRBV7-9 and TRBJ2-5, is DTGVSQNPRHKITKRGQNVTFRCDPISEHNRLYWYRQTLGQGPEFLTYFQNEAQLEKSRLLSDRFSAERPKGSFSTLEIQRTEQGDSAMYLCATRGVVETQYFGPGTRLLVL.

The chain is built from TRBV29-1 and TRBJ1-1; D is ambiguous. This CDR3 is 13 amino acids long. Germline V gene sequence: CDR1 SQVTM, CDR2 ANQGSEA. V was pared by 2 bases and J by 0 bases, with 7 bases between. CDR3 sequence: CSVERDLNTEAFF. The CDR3 coding sequence is TGCAGCGTTGAACGCGATCTGAACACTGAAGCTTTCTTT.

V usage is TRBV5-4 and J usage is TRBJ1-1; unclear D gene. Looked up from germline, CDR1 is SGHNT and CDR2 is YYREEE (reference sequence). V was cut by 2 bases and J by 1 base, with 9 bases left in between. This CDR3 is 14 amino acids long. CDR3 amino acids: CASSLSRENTEAFF. CDR3 DNA sequence: TGTGCCAGCAGCTTAAGTCGGGAGAACACTGAAGCTTTCTTT. Full variable domain (missing parts from reference TRBV5-4 and TRBJ1-1): ETGVTQSPTHLIKTRGQQVTLRCSSQSGHNTVSWYQQALGQGPQFIFQYYREEENGRGNFPPRFSGLQFPNYSSELNVNALELDDSALYLCASSLSRENTEAFFGQGTRLTVV.

This clone was seen once. The chain links TRBV5-1 to TRBJ1-1; no definite D call. Germline CDR1 SGHRS, CDR2 YFSETQ. There are 14 residues in the CDR3. Trimming stripped 0 bases from V and 3 bases from J, with 9 bases between. The CDR3 here is CASSLGGVDTEAFF. CDR3 sequence (DNA): TGCGCCAGCAGCTTGGGCGGGGTGGACACTGAAGCTTTCTTT.

V gene TRBV4-1 combines with J gene TRBJ2-7; 9 bases fit TRBD1. Germline trimming cut 1 base from V and 3 bases from J; bases unmatched to any gene: 4. From germline, CDR1 is MGHRA and CDR2 YSYEKL. The CDR3 is made up of 15 amino acids. This chain's CDR3 is CASSQAADRGYEQYV. CDR3 sequence (DNA): TGCGCCAGCAGCCAAGCCGCGGACAGGGGCTACGAGCAGTACGTC.

The genes are TRBV7-9 and TRBJ1-5; 9 bases agree with TRBD1. Germline values: CDR1 SEHNR, CDR2 FQNEAQ (reference sequence). V trimming: 4 bases; J trimming: 4 bases; junction bases outside the gene matches: 8. The CDR3 is 16 residues long. CDR3 amino acids: CASSSGQGIGNQPQHF. As DNA, the CDR3 is TGTGCCAGCAGCTCAGGACAGGGGATAGGAAATCAGCCCCAGCATTTT.

The chain links TRBV5-1 to TRBJ2-6; the match to TRBD1 covers 10 bases. CDR1 and CDR2 from the germline V gene are SGHRS and YFSETQ. The V and J ends lost 5 bases and 2 bases, in that order; junction bases with no gene match: 7. The length of the CDR3 is 17 residues. DNA for the CDR3: TGCGCCAGCAGATCTGGACAGGGGGTGGCTGGGGCCAACGTCCTGACTTTC. This translates into CASRSGQGVAGANVLTF.

This clone was seen a handful of times. The chain combines TRBV7-3 with TRBJ1-2; D not resolved. Germline V gene sequence: CDR1 SGHTA, CDR2 FQGTGA. There are 14 residues in the CDR3. Trimming shortened V by 2 bases and J by 2 bases, and 9 bases separated the two germline ends. The chain's CDR3 is CASSLYAGNYGYTF. CDR3 bases: TGTGCCAGCAGCTTATATGCTGGGAACTATGGCTACACCTTC.

The chain is built from TRBV6-1 and TRBJ1-1; tentatively, D is TRBD1 (6 bases). CDR3 length: 13 residues. The V gene's germline CDR1 is MNHNS and CDR2 SASEGT. Trimming left V 3 bases short and J 6 bases short, with 11 bases between. DNA of the CDR3: TGTGCCAGCAGTGATCGGGGGCGTGCTGAAGCTTTCTTT. Protein: CASSDRGRAEAFF.

The chain is built from TRBV7-9 and TRBJ2-1; 7 bases fit TRBD1. There are 16 residues in the CDR3. With V trimmed by 3 bases and J by 8 bases, 13 bases remained unmatched. CDR1 and CDR2 (germline): SEHNR, FQNEAQ (reference sequence). The CDR3 sequence: CASSFPEGGGFHEQFF. The CDR3 DNA sequence: TGTGCCAGCAGCTTTCCAGAAGGGGGCGGGTTCCATGAGCAGTTCTTC. Combining the CDR3 with reference TRBV7-9 and TRBJ2-1 gives the whole variable domain DTGVSQNPRHKITKRGQNVTFRCDPISEHNRLYWYRQTLGQGPEFLTYFQNEAQLEKSRLLSDRFSAERPKGSFSTLEIQRTEQGDSAMYLCASSFPEGGGFHEQFFGPGTRLTVL.

The chain employs TRBV6-2 or TRBV6-3 and TRBJ1-1, with D possibly being TRBD1 (5 bases). This CDR3 is built from 13 residues. The V end lost 0 bases, the J end lost 8 bases, and 10 bases lay between the germline ends. Per germline, CDR1 MNHEY and CDR2 SVGEGT. CDR3 amino acids: CASSYSTAGEAFF. The CDR3, as DNA: TGTGCCAGCAGTTACTCGACGGCAGGGGAAGCTTTCTTT.

The chain is built from TRBV6-5 and TRBJ1-4; 9 bases match TRBD1. Germline CDR1 and CDR2: MNHEY and SVGAGI. The length of the CDR3 is 15 residues. Trimming took 0 bases from V and 8 from J; bases not matched to a gene: 4. The CDR3: CASSYSGTGIEKLFF. The CDR3 bases are TGTGCCAGCAGTTACTCCGGGACAGGGATAGAAAAACTGTTTTTT.

J is TRBJ2-7 and V is TRBV5-4; the D is unclear. From germline, CDR1 is SGHNT and CDR2 YYREEE (reference sequence). This CDR3 spans 15 amino acids. The V end was cut by 7 bases, the J end by 4 bases, with 21 bases between. CDR3 sequence reads: CASVLPTGRKYEQYF. The CDR3 DNA follows: TGTGCCAGCGTATTGCCGACCGGCAGAAAGTACGAGCAGTACTTC.

This clone was recorded a few times. V is TRBV5-6 and J is TRBJ1-5, with 7 nucleotides matching TRBD1. The germline gives CDR1 SGHDT, CDR2 YYEEEE. The CDR3 spans 16 residues. The V and J ends lost 3 bases and 3 bases, in that order; junction bases with no gene match: 9. The CDR3 reads CASSSRDRLPNQPQHF. CDR3 nucleotide sequence: TGTGCCAGCAGCTCCAGGGACAGACTACCCAATCAGCCCCAGCATTTT.

The rearrangement links TRBV24-1 to TRBJ2-3; 7 nucleotides line up with TRBD1. Germline V gene data show CDR1 as KGHDR and CDR2 as SFDVKD. Unmatched junction bases numbered 8, after V lost 5 bases and J lost 1 base. This CDR3 spans 16 amino acids. For the CDR3, the DNA is TGTGCCACCAGTGCCAATTCCGGGACAGGCACAGATACGCAGTATTTT. Translated: CATSANSGTGTDTQYF.

This chain connects TRBV27 to TRBJ2-1; D is perhaps TRBD1 (5 bases). The CDR3 contains 14 residues. V gave up 2 bases and J gave up 7 bases, with 12 bases separating them. Germline V lookup: CDR1 MNHEY, CDR2 SMNVEV (reference sequence). For the CDR3, the DNA is TGTGCCAGCAGTTTAGGGGCAGGGTCGAATGAGCAGTTCTTC. The encoded protein is CASSLGAGSNEQFF.

The chain joins TRBV30 to TRBJ2-1; 8 bases map to TRBD1. CDR1 GTSNPN and CDR2 SVGIG come from the germline V gene (reference sequence). Losses at the gene ends were 4 bases for V and 15 bases for J; bases not matched to a gene: 14. The CDR3 covers 13 residues. CDR3 bases: TGTGCCTGGACCGTAACGATAGGACAGGGACCGTTCTTC. Its translation: CAWTVTIGQGPFF.

V usage is TRBV19 and J usage is TRBJ1-2; D may be TRBD1 (5 bases). V was pared by 3 bases and J by 2 bases, with 7 bases between. This CDR3 contains 13 residues. CDR1 and CDR2 from the germline V gene are LNHDA and SQIVND (reference sequence). CDR3 in DNA: TGTGCCAGTAGTATCGGGACGAACTATGGCTACACCTTC. This encodes CASSIGTNYGYTF.

The chain combines TRBV6-2 or TRBV6-3 with TRBJ1-1, with D unclear. CDR1 and CDR2 (germline): MNHEY, SVGEGT. Trimming pared 1 base from V and 10 bases from J, leaving 7 bases between. This CDR3 has 11 residues. The CDR3 nucleotides read TGTGCCAGCAGTTACTTGACGCGAGCTTTCTTT. It yields the protein CASSYLTRAFF.

The genes are TRBV2 and TRBJ1-4; D not certain. The V end was cut by 1 base, the J end by 8 bases, with 11 bases between. Germline values: CDR1 SNHLY, CDR2 FYNNEI. CDR3 length: 14 residues. The CDR3 DNA reads TGTGCCAGCAGTGAAGTACCTTCGGTCGAAAAACTGTTTTTT. Protein product: CASSEVPSVEKLFF.

The J gene is TRBJ2-4, the V gene TRBV11-2; D perhaps matches TRBD2 (6 bases). Germline V gene lookup returns CDR1 SGHAT and CDR2 FQNNGV. This CDR3 is built from 16 residues. V was trimmed by 4 bases and J by 7 bases, leaving 20 bases between them. CDR3: CASSSIAAPSYNIQYF. In DNA, the CDR3 is TGTGCCAGCAGCTCCATAGCGGCCCCTTCTTATAACATTCAGTACTTC.

J is TRBJ2-1 and V is TRBV10-3; D may be TRBD1 (5 bases). Per the germline V gene, CDR1 is ENHRY and CDR2 is SYGVKD. Trimming took off 3 bases at V and 1 base at J, with 19 bases between the two ends. The CDR3 contains 18 residues. CDR3 loop: CAISDWWTQMGSYNEQFF. For the CDR3, the DNA is TGTGCCATCAGTGACTGGTGGACACAGATGGGGTCCTACAATGAGCAGTTCTTC.